This TCR beta chain appears in the sequencing data of a study of cytomegalovirus exposure and HLA in healthy donors. CDR3 size: 16 residues. Germline CDR1 is LNHDA and CDR2 is SQIVND (reference sequence). With V trimmed by 4 bases and J by 8 bases, 11 bases remained unmatched. The PCR employed 60 Vbeta primers together with 13 Jbeta primers. Using immunoSEQ multiplex PCR, the repertoire was profiled, and TCRdb retains in-frame clones only, with some absent. The data show more than 110,000 clones, about 78% seen once. The source is a man in his forties or fifties in good health and CMV-seropositive. The chain recombines TRBV19 with TRBJ2-1; 10 positions agree with TRBD2. The sample taken for sequencing was PBMCs. This CDR3 is CASSRLAGGSWDEQFF. The CDR3 DNA is TGTGCCAGTAGTAGATTAGCGGGGGGTTCTTGGGATGAGCAGTTCTTC. The variable domain in full, with the rest retrieved from reference TRBV19 and TRBJ2-1, is DGGITQSPKYLFRKEGQNVTLSCEQNLNHDAMYWYRQDPGQGLRLIYYSQIVNDFQKGDIAEGYSVSREKKESFPLTVTSAQKNPTAFYLCASSRLAGGSWDEQFFGPGTRLTVL.